Here is one T cell receptor beta chain with its context. Its antigen is unknown. An end of the junction does not agree with germline; a read error may underlie this. Both 60 Vbeta primers and 13 Jbeta primers went into the PCR. Measured with immunoSEQ multiplex PCR; TCRdb has only the in-frame clones, and not every one. The data hold 180,000 or so clones, with about 81% observed a single time. The record originates from a study of cytomegalovirus exposure and HLA in healthy donors. On the study more broadly: Among the 398 genotyped donors, approximately 80% were placed in the Caucasian-associated ancestry cluster.

Study-wide results and caveats: Rare TCR sequences dominated, though some public TCRs recurred in many donors. Later work associated roughly 15,000 TCR beta sequences with HLA alleles at 0.05 false discovery rate.

Sequences were obtained from PBMCs. The receptor was isolated from a woman aged 50 to 60 in good health and CMV-seropositive.

This CDR3 is CSSSYQGREVDEQYF. CDR3 coding DNA: TGTTCCAGCAGCTACCAGGGAAGGGAGGTCGACGAGCAGTACTTC. This chain links TRBV7-9 with TRBJ2-7, with D possibly matching TRBD2 (6 bases). Germline V gives CDR1 SEHNR, CDR2 FQNEAQ (reference sequence). This CDR3 region has 15 residues.